This T cell receptor beta chain was profiled in a study of CD8 T cells in Susac syndrome. Sequencing of TCR beta, carried out with a high-throughput approach, was applied to CD8+ and CD4+ T cells from the blood. Isolation of CD8+ and CD4+ T cells was performed negatively, whereas enrichment of TEMRA cells was done by FACS. This CDR3 is 15 amino acids long. Trimming removed 0 bases from V and 5 bases from J, with 15 bases in between. Germline V CDR1 and CDR2: SGHRS, YFSETQ. With random hexamers, roughly 0.45 to 1 ug RNA was reverse transcribed. Amplification of TCR beta CDR3 by immunoSEQ multiplex PCR spanned 54 Vbeta and 13 Jbeta. MiXCR, applied by TCRdb to the immunoSEQ multiplex PCR reads, yields one record per CDR3 protein. The repertoire holds 150,000 or so distinct CDR3 sequences, with about 92% as singletons.

This receptor was obtained from a human donor in good health. Specimen: CD4+ T cells from PBMCs. The chain combines TRBV5-1 with TRBJ2-7; D may be TRBD1 or TRBD2 (5 bases each). The CDR3 DNA reads as TGCGCCAGCAGCTTGGGGGGGACCACGAATGACGAGCAGTACTTC. Translated: CASSLGGTTNDEQYF.